Listed below are T cell receptor beta chains from one sample, sequenced in a study of cytomegalovirus exposure and HLA in healthy donors. The repertoire was sequenced with immunoSEQ multiplex PCR; TCRdb's copy has only in-frame clones and lacks some. Among about 130,000 clones, 70% to 85% were seen once, and the ten largest hold roughly 13%. Sequenced input: PBMCs. The receptors stem from a woman in her thirties or forties in good health and CMV-seropositive. The CDR3 runs from the conserved cysteine through the conserved F or W. Each record gives: J gene, clone size, V gene, D gene, CDR3 DNA, CDR3 protein. D genes are given only for firm matches. Size is omitted from some rows. Given values are once, few, many or a class for expanded clones.

J gene: TRBJ2-7
clone size: few
V gene: TRBV30
D gene: -
CDR3 DNA: TGTGCCTGGGAATATCTAGCTAATCACGAGCAGTACTTC
CDR3 protein: CAWEYLANHEQYF

J gene: TRBJ2-5
clone size: -
V gene: TRBV7-3
D gene: -
CDR3 DNA: TGTGCCAGCAGCGGGGTCCCAGGGAAGACCCAGTACTTC
CDR3 protein: CASSGVPGKTQYF

J gene: TRBJ1-3
clone size: few
V gene: TRBV5-4
D gene: TRBD1
CDR3 DNA: TGTGCCAGCAGCACGCGACAGGGACCCTCTGGAAACACCATATATTTT
CDR3 protein: CASSTRQGPSGNTIYF

J gene: TRBJ2-5
clone size: -
V gene: TRBV11-2
D gene: TRBD1
CDR3 DNA: TGTGCCAGCAGTTCCTTTTCCGGGACAGGGTACCAAGAGACCCAGTACTTC
CDR3 protein: CASSSFSGTGYQETQYF

J gene: TRBJ1-1
clone size: -
V gene: TRBV5-1
D gene: TRBD1
CDR3 DNA: TGCGCCAGCAGCCTGGACCACAGGGGGCTTGGGAACACTGAAGCTTTCTTT
CDR3 protein: CASSLDHRGLGNTEAFF

J gene: TRBJ2-7
clone size: -
V gene: TRBV5-1
D gene: TRBD2
CDR3 DNA: TGCGCCAGCAGCATGGACATCCCGGGACTAGCGGGAGGCCTACCTAGCTCCTACGAGCAGTACTTC
CDR3 protein: CASSMDIPGLAGGLPSSYEQYF

J gene: TRBJ2-1
clone size: -
V gene: TRBV10-2
D gene: -
CDR3 DNA: TGCGCCAGCAGTGAATTCGGGGGAGGGCCTACAGGGGAGCAGTTCTTC
CDR3 protein: CASSEFGGGPTGEQFF

J gene: TRBJ1-1
clone size: -
V gene: TRBV30
D gene: TRBD1
CDR3 DNA: TGTGCCTGGAGGAGGGGGCGAATTCCGGACACTGAAGCTTTCTTT
CDR3 protein: CAWRRGRIPDTEAFF

J gene: TRBJ1-1
clone size: once
V gene: TRBV15
D gene: -
CDR3 DNA: TGTGCCACCAGCAGAGATAGGTCAGGAACTGAAGCTTTCTTT
CDR3 protein: CATSRDRSGTEAFF

J gene: TRBJ2-7
clone size: -
V gene: TRBV28
D gene: TRBD1
CDR3 DNA: TGTGCCAGCAGTTTGACAGGGACGGGCGAGCAGTACTTC
CDR3 protein: CASSLTGTGEQYF

J gene: TRBJ2-7
clone size: -
V gene: TRBV5-5
D gene: -
CDR3 DNA: TGTGCCAGCAGCTTGCGACTGCTCTCCTACGAGCAGTACTTC
CDR3 protein: CASSLRLLSYEQYF

J gene: TRBJ1-1
clone size: -
V gene: TRBV6-5
D gene: TRBD1
CDR3 DNA: TGTGCCAGCAGTCCCCGGACAGGGACGAAAGCTTTCTTT
CDR3 protein: CASSPRTGTKAFF

J gene: TRBJ1-1
clone size: -
V gene: TRBV7-9
D gene: TRBD1
CDR3 DNA: TGTGCCAGCAGCTTATCAGGGGGCGCCACTGAAGCTTTCTTT
CDR3 protein: CASSLSGGATEAFF

J gene: TRBJ2-1
clone size: few
V gene: TRBV7-3
D gene: TRBD1
CDR3 DNA: TGTGCCAGCAGCCTTTTCTCCGGGACAGGGGGACTTTACAATGAGCAGTTCTTC
CDR3 protein: CASSLFSGTGGLYNEQFF

J gene: TRBJ1-2
clone size: -
V gene: TRBV7-9
D gene: -
CDR3 DNA: TGTGCCAGCAGAAAAACGGAAGACCGACTCTATGGCTACACCTTC
CDR3 protein: CASRKTEDRLYGYTF

J gene: TRBJ1-2
clone size: -
V gene: TRBV2
D gene: TRBD1
CDR3 DNA: TGTGCCAGCAGTGGACAGGGAGGAACCTATGGCTACACCTTC
CDR3 protein: CASSGQGGTYGYTF

J gene: TRBJ1-2
clone size: -
V gene: TRBV2
D gene: TRBD1
CDR3 DNA: TGTGCCAGCTGGGGACAGGGTAACTATGGCTACACCTTC
CDR3 protein: CASWGQGNYGYTF

J gene: TRBJ2-3
clone size: -
V gene: TRBV12-5
D gene: -
CDR3 DNA: TGTGCTAGTGGAACCGGACAGCGCACAGATACGCAGTATTTT
CDR3 protein: CASGTGQRTDTQYF

J gene: TRBJ1-2
clone size: few
V gene: TRBV4-1
D gene: TRBD1
CDR3 DNA: TGCGCCAGCAGCCTCTTGAACAGGGGGGGTGGCTACACCTTC
CDR3 protein: CASSLLNRGGGYTF

J gene: TRBJ2-2
clone size: -
V gene: TRBV27
D gene: -
CDR3 DNA: TGTGCCAGCACCAGGACAGTGAACACCGGGGAGCTGTTTTTT
CDR3 protein: CASTRTVNTGELFF

J gene: TRBJ1-5
clone size: -
V gene: TRBV18
D gene: TRBD1
CDR3 DNA: TGTGCCAGCTCACCTGTACAGGGGGATCAGCCCCAGCATTTT
CDR3 protein: CASSPVQGDQPQHF

J gene: TRBJ2-5
clone size: -
V gene: TRBV19
D gene: TRBD1
CDR3 DNA: TGTGCCAGTAGTAACAGGGGGAGGGAGACCCAGTACTTC
CDR3 protein: CASSNRGRETQYF

J gene: TRBJ2-7
clone size: -
V gene: TRBV5-6
D gene: -
CDR3 DNA: TGTGCCAGCAGCTCACCGGGACACTTCTACGAGCAGTACTTC
CDR3 protein: CASSSPGHFYEQYF

J gene: TRBJ2-5
clone size: -
V gene: TRBV13
D gene: -
CDR3 DNA: TGTGCCAGCAGCTTAGGCGGGGTGGAGACCCAGTACTTC
CDR3 protein: CASSLGGVETQYF

J gene: TRBJ2-5
clone size: -
V gene: TRBV28
D gene: TRBD1
CDR3 DNA: TGTGCCAGCAACCCGGGACAGGGAGAGACCCAGTACTTC
CDR3 protein: CASNPGQGETQYF

J gene: TRBJ2-3
clone size: -
V gene: TRBV6-1
D gene: -
CDR3 DNA: TGTGCCAGCAGTGAACAGGTCTTGGCAGATACGCAGTATTTT
CDR3 protein: CASSEQVLADTQYF

J gene: TRBJ2-7
clone size: -
V gene: TRBV5-1
D gene: TRBD1
CDR3 DNA: TGCGCCAGCAGCTTGGAGGGACAGGGCTACGAGCAGTACTTC
CDR3 protein: CASSLEGQGYEQYF

J gene: TRBJ2-3
clone size: -
V gene: TRBV27
D gene: TRBD2
CDR3 DNA: TGTGCCAGCAGGGACGGACTAGCGGGTAGCACAGATACGCAGTATTTT
CDR3 protein: CASRDGLAGSTDTQYF

J gene: TRBJ2-1
clone size: once
V gene: TRBV19
D gene: TRBD1
CDR3 DNA: TGTGCCACCTCGGACAGGGTAAGCACTAGGCCCCTCTTGGGGAATGAGCAGTTCTTC
CDR3 protein: CATSDRVSTRPLLGNEQFF

J gene: TRBJ1-2
clone size: -
V gene: TRBV29-1
D gene: TRBD1
CDR3 DNA: TGCAGCGTTGAAAGGATGGGACAGGAGATATATGGCTACACCTTC
CDR3 protein: CSVERMGQEIYGYTF

J gene: TRBJ2-5
clone size: -
V gene: TRBV7-3
D gene: TRBD2
CDR3 DNA: TGTGCCAGCAGCTTAATGGGGGAGGGCCGGACGGCCCAGTACTTC
CDR3 protein: CASSLMGEGRTAQYF

J gene: TRBJ2-3
clone size: -
V gene: TRBV29-1
D gene: -
CDR3 DNA: TGCAGCGTTGTGGAGCGAAGACTGAGCGATACGCAGTATTTT
CDR3 protein: CSVVERRLSDTQYF

J gene: TRBJ2-3
clone size: -
V gene: TRBV7-9
D gene: TRBD2
CDR3 DNA: TGTGCCAGCAGCCCAAAGCGGGAGGGCCGGGGAGATACGCAGTATTTT
CDR3 protein: CASSPKREGRGDTQYF

J gene: TRBJ2-3
clone size: -
V gene: TRBV27
D gene: TRBD2
CDR3 DNA: TGTGCCAGCAGTTCTCCAGCGGGAGGGCCAACAGATACGCAGTATTTT
CDR3 protein: CASSSPAGGPTDTQYF

J gene: TRBJ2-3
clone size: -
V gene: TRBV7-9
D gene: TRBD2
CDR3 DNA: TGTGCCAGCAGCTATAGGACTAGCGGGAGCCCTAGCACAGATACGCAGTATTTT
CDR3 protein: CASSYRTSGSPSTDTQYF

J gene: TRBJ2-5
clone size: once
V gene: TRBV5-4
D gene: -
CDR3 DNA: TGTGCCAGCAGGGATTTGGCTCAGGGAGAGACCCAGTACTTC
CDR3 protein: CASRDLAQGETQYF

J gene: TRBJ2-7
clone size: -
V gene: TRBV7-9
D gene: TRBD2
CDR3 DNA: TGTGCCAGCAGCCGGACTAGCGGGAGGGGGGAGCAGTACTTC
CDR3 protein: CASSRTSGRGEQYF

J gene: TRBJ2-7
clone size: -
V gene: TRBV6-5
D gene: TRBD1
CDR3 DNA: TGTGCCAGCAGTTGGACAGGAGCTAACGAGCAGTACTTC
CDR3 protein: CASSWTGANEQYF

J gene: TRBJ2-7
clone size: -
V gene: TRBV11-2
D gene: -
CDR3 DNA: TGTGCCAGCAGAAAAATTTCCAGGCTCGGGCAGTACTTC
CDR3 protein: CASRKISRLGQYF

J gene: TRBJ1-2
clone size: -
V gene: TRBV15
D gene: TRBD1
CDR3 DNA: TGTGCCACCAGCAGGAACCCGACAGGGTTGTTTCAAGGCTACACCTTC
CDR3 protein: CATSRNPTGLFQGYTF

J gene: TRBJ2-1
clone size: -
V gene: TRBV7-9
D gene: -
CDR3 DNA: TGTTCCAGCAGCAGCAGGGAGCAGTTCTTC
CDR3 protein: CSSSSREQFF

J gene: TRBJ2-7
clone size: -
V gene: TRBV5-1
D gene: TRBD2
CDR3 DNA: TGCGCCAGCAGCTTGGAGGCGGGAGTAGGCTACGAGCAGTACTTC
CDR3 protein: CASSLEAGVGYEQYF

J gene: TRBJ2-7
clone size: -
V gene: TRBV2
D gene: TRBD2
CDR3 DNA: TGTGCCAGCAGGAGGGGACTAGCGGAGAGCAGAGAGCAGTACTTC
CDR3 protein: CASRRGLAESREQYF

J gene: TRBJ2-1
clone size: -
V gene: TRBV25-1
D gene: -
CDR3 DNA: TGTGCCAGCAGTGATCCCGGGAGAGATGAGCAGTTCTTC
CDR3 protein: CASSDPGRDEQFF

J gene: TRBJ1-3
clone size: many
V gene: TRBV6-1
D gene: -
CDR3 DNA: TGTGCCAGCCAAAGCCTGAGCTCTGGAAACACCATATATTTT
CDR3 protein: CASQSLSSGNTIYF

J gene: TRBJ1-2
clone size: few
V gene: TRBV5-8
D gene: TRBD1
CDR3 DNA: TGTGCCAGCAGTCCAGACAGGGGCCTGGTGGTCTATGGCTACACCTTC
CDR3 protein: CASSPDRGLVVYGYTF

J gene: TRBJ2-7
clone size: -
V gene: TRBV5-1
D gene: -
CDR3 DNA: TGCGCCAGCAGCTTGGGGGACTTCGGACGCTACGAGCAGTACTTC
CDR3 protein: CASSLGDFGRYEQYF

J gene: TRBJ2-3
clone size: -
V gene: TRBV29-1
D gene: TRBD1
CDR3 DNA: TGCAGCGTGACTTCGACAGGGGGCTTAACAGATACGCAGTATTTT
CDR3 protein: CSVTSTGGLTDTQYF

J gene: TRBJ2-3
clone size: -
V gene: TRBV4-1
D gene: -
CDR3 DNA: TGCGCCAGCAGCCAACTAAGGCGGAAAGATACGCAGTATTTT
CDR3 protein: CASSQLRRKDTQYF

J gene: TRBJ2-5
clone size: -
V gene: TRBV7-9
D gene: -
CDR3 DNA: TGTGCCAGCAGCTTGCAGCAAGAGACCCAGTACTTC
CDR3 protein: CASSLQQETQYF

J gene: TRBJ2-7
clone size: -
V gene: TRBV2
D gene: TRBD1
CDR3 DNA: TGTGCCAGCTGCCAAGGGGGGACAGGCTTCTACGAGCAGTACTTC
CDR3 protein: CASCQGGTGFYEQYF

J gene: TRBJ1-6
clone size: few
V gene: TRBV28
D gene: TRBD1
CDR3 DNA: TGTGCCAGCAGTCCAGGGGGCGTGTTAATGGCACCCCTCCACTTT
CDR3 protein: CASSPGGVLMAPLHF

J gene: TRBJ2-7
clone size: -
V gene: TRBV30
D gene: -
CDR3 DNA: TGTGCCTGGGACCTAGGCGGCTACGAGCAGTACTTC
CDR3 protein: CAWDLGGYEQYF

J gene: TRBJ2-6
clone size: -
V gene: TRBV11-3
D gene: -
CDR3 DNA: TGTGCCAGCAGCCCAGGGGACTCTGGGGCCAACGTCCTGACTTTC
CDR3 protein: CASSPGDSGANVLTF

J gene: TRBJ2-1
clone size: -
V gene: TRBV19
D gene: TRBD2
CDR3 DNA: TGTGCCAGTAGTAACAAAGCGGGAGGACTTAACAATGAGCAGTTCTTC
CDR3 protein: CASSNKAGGLNNEQFF

J gene: TRBJ1-1
clone size: once
V gene: TRBV2
D gene: -
CDR3 DNA: TGTGCCAGCAGTGACGGAGGGGATAGTACTGAAGCTTTCTTT
CDR3 protein: CASSDGGDSTEAFF

J gene: TRBJ2-7
clone size: -
V gene: TRBV18
D gene: -
CDR3 DNA: TGTGCCAGCTCAGCCGCCACAGGGGGGGGATCCTACGAGCAGTACTTC
CDR3 protein: CASSAATGGGSYEQYF